This TCR beta chain came from a study of blood T cell repertoires in COVID-19 (dated by TCRdb to about 2020). Background on the whole study: The collaborator samples originated in the United States, Italy and Spain and spanned the acute and convalescent phases of COVID-19. The prospective study material was composed of cDNA or gDNA derived from T cells, B-cell-depleted T cells, or PBMCs. Deeply sampled blood TCRbeta repertoires from subjects exposed to, actively infected with, or recovered from COVID-19 were included in the dataset. The repertoires were released in a freely available public database meant as a resource for research on the immune response to SARS-CoV-2. Samples were obtained from the ongoing ImmuneRACE study (first 160 participants) and from some 1,300 subjects provided by 6 global collaborators. A de-identified subject ID, COVID-19 status, age in years and sex were almost always included in the sample metadata. Where available, HLA class I and class II types were obtained from metadata supplied by the sample provider rather than from assay-based typing. Study-wide conclusions, independent of this receptor: The quantity of clinical and demographic metadata differed by source and by participant and was supplied without curation.

Reading from cysteine to phenylalanine, the CDR3 counts 11 amino acids. Left in the record is the CDR3 DNA by itself, 33 bases read in frame from the first base. From the germline V gene, CDR1 is SGHAT and CDR2 is FQNNGV. The junction carries 8 bases between V and J, which are trimmed by 5 bases and 6 bases respectively. Collaborating institutions collected whole blood in K2EDTA tubes following their own protocols. For TCRbeta analysis, collaborator samples were shipped as frozen whole blood, as isolated PBMCs, or as DNA extracted from either sample type. Remarks on this clone: The specificity of this receptor is unknown. Base qualities were left out, and no much larger clone turns up one base away. Other DNA sequences in this sample translate to the same CDR3.

TCRbeta CDR3 regions were amplified from genomic DNA by means of the immunoSEQ Assay, a bias-controlled multiplex PCR. Concerning the study's data processing: The number of nucleated cells in each sample was estimated by amplification of reference gene primers within the assay. To quantify the absolute abundance of each unique TCRbeta CDR3 rearrangement, sequence reads were collapsed and filtered. Productive Simpson clonality was computed per sample as the square root of Simpson's diversity index over productive rearrangements. In TCRdb, the immuneACCESS table is reduced to in-frame sequences with V and J assigned. These tables do not hold every clone; where another copy was compared, an unresolved V gene accounts for under half, and the others remain unexplained. That table furnishes V, J and clone size, whereas the DNA furnished D and trimming. The sample has 400,000 to 550,000 clones on record, more than 85% of them singletons. Of the sample, 4.3% is held by the ten largest clones.

The V and J segments used are TRBV11-2 and TRBJ2-7, and possibly TRBD1, on 7 matching bases. This TCR was recovered from a woman in her twenties or thirties with acute or convalescent COVID-19. The sequenced sample consisted of peripheral blood. The CDR3 region: CASSQGGEQYF. The nucleotide sequence reads as follows: TGTGCCAGCAGCCAGGGGGGCGAGCAGTACTTC.